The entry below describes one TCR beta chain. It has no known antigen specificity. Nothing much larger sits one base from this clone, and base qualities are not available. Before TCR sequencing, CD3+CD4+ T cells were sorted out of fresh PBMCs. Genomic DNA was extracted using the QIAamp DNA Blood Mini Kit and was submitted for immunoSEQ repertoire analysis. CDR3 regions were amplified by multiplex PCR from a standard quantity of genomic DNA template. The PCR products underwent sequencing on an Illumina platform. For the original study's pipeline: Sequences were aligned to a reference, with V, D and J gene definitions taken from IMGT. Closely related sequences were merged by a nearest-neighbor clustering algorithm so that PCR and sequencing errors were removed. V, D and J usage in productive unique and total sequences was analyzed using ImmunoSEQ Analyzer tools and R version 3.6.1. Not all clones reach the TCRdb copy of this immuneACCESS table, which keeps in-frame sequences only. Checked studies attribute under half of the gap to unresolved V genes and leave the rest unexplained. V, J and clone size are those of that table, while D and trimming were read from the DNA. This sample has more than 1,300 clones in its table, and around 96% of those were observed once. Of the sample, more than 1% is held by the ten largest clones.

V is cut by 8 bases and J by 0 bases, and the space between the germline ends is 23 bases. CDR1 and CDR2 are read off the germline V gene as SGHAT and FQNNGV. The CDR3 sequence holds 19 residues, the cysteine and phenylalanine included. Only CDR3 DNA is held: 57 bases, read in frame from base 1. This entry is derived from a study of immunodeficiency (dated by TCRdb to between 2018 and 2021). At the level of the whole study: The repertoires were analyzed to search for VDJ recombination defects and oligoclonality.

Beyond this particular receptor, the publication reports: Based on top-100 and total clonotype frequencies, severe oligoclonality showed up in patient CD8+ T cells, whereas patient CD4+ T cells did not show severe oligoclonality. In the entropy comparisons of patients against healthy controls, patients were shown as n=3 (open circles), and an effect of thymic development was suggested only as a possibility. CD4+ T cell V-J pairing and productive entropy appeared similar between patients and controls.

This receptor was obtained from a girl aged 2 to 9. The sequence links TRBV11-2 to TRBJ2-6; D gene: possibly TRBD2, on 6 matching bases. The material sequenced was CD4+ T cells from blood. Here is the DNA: TGTGCCAGCCGAACCGGGAGAAAATCAGGCTACTCTGGGGCCAACGTCCTGACTTTC. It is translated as CASRTGRKSGYSGANVLTF.